This TCR beta chain stems from a study of cytomegalovirus exposure and HLA in healthy donors. The V end was cut by 1 base, the J end by 11 bases, with 18 bases between. The CDR3 is 14 amino acids. From germline, CDR1 is SGHRS and CDR2 YFSETQ. Amplification used 60 Vbeta primers and 13 Jbeta primers. TCRdb's table, derived via immunoSEQ multiplex PCR, lists solely in-frame clones and lacks some. Of 110,000 to 150,000 clones listed, 76% were seen once; the top ten hold 1.5% to 2%. The chain employs TRBV5-1 and TRBJ1-1; D might be TRBD1 (5 bases). This clonotype originated in a woman between 35 and 50 years old in good health and CMV-seronegative. Sequenced material: PBMCs. CDR3 amino acids: CASSLILGDGGAFF. CDR3 nucleotide sequence: TGCGCCAGCAGCTTGATCCTCGGGGACGGGGGGGCTTTCTTT.